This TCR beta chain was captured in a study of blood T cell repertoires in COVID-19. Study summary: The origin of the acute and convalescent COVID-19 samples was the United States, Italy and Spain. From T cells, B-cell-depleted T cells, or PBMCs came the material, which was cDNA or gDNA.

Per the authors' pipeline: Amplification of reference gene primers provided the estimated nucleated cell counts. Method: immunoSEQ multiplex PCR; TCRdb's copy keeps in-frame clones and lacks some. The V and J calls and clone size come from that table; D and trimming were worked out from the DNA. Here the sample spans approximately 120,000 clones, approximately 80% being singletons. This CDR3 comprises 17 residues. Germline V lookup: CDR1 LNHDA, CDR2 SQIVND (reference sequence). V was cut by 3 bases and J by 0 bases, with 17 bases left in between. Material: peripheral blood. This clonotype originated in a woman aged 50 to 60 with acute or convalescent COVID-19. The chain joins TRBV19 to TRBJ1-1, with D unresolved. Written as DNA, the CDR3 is TGTGCCAGTAGTATTTGGAGGGCAGACAAAATGAACACTGAAGCTTTCTTT. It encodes CASSIWRADKMNTEAFF. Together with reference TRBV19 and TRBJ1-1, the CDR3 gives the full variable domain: DGGITQSPKYLFRKEGQNVTLSCEQNLNHDAMYWYRQDPGQGLRLIYYSQIVNDFQKGDIAEGYSVSREKKESFPLTVTSAQKNPTAFYLCASSIWRADKMNTEAFFGQGTRLTVV.